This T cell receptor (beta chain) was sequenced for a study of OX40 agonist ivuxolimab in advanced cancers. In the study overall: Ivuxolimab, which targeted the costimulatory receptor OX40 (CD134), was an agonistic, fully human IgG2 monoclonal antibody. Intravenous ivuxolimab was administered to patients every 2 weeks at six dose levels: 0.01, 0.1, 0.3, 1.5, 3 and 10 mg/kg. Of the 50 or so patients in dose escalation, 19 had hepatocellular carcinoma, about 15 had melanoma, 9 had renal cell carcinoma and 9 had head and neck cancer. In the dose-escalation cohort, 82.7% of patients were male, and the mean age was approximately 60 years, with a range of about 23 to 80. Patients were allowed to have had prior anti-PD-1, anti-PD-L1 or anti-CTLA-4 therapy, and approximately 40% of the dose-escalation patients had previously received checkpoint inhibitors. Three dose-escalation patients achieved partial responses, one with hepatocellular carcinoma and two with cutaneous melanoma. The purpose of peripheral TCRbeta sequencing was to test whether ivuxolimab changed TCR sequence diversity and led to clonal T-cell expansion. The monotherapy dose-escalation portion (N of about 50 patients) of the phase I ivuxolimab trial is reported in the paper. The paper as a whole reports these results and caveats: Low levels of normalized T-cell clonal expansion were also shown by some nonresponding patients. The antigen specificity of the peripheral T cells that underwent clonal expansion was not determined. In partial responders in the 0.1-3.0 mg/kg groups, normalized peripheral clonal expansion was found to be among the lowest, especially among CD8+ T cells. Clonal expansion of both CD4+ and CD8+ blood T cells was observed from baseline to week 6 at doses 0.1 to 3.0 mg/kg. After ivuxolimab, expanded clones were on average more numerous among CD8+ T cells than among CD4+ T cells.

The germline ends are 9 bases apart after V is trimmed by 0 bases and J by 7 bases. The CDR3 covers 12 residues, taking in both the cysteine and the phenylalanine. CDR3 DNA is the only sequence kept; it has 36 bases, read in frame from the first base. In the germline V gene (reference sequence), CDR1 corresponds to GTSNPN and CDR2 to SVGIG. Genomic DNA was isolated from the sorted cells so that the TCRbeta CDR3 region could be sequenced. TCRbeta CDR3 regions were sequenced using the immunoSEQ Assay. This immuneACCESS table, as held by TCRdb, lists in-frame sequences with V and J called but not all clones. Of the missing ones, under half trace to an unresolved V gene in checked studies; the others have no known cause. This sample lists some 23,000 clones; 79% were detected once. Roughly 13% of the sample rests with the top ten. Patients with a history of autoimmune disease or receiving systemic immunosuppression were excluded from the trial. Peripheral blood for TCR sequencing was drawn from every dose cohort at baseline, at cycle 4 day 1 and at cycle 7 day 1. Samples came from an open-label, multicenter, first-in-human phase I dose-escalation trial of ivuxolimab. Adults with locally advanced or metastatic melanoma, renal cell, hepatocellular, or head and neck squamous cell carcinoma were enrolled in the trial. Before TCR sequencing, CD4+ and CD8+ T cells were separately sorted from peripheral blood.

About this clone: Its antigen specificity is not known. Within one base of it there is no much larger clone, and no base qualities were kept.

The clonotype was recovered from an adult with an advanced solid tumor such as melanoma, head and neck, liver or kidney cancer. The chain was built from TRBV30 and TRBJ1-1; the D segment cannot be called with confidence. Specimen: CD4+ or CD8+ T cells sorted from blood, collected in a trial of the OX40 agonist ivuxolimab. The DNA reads TGTGCCTGGAGTGTCCTATCGGGTGAAGCTTTCTTT. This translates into CAWSVLSGEAFF.